These 16 T cell receptor beta chains came from one sample sequenced in a study of glioma-infiltrating T cells after dendritic cell vaccination. The assay was immunoSEQ multiplex PCR, and TCRdb's table has in-frame clones only and misses some. The data hold more than 55,000 clones, with more than 70% observed a single time. Time point: after dendritic cell vaccination, including at tumor progression/relapse. The sample here was blood, taken after dendritic cell vaccination. These receptors were taken from a human donor with glioblastoma.

The chain recombines TRBV9 with TRBJ2-5, with 9 bases that match TRBD1. In germline, CDR1 is SGDLS, CDR2 YYNGEE. This CDR3 contains 15 residues. Trimming at V came to 3 bases and at J to 1 base, leaving 4 bases not matched to a gene. The CDR3 nucleotides are TGTGCCAGCAGCGGTGACAGGGGGAGCCAAGAGACCCAGTACTTC. As protein: CASSGDRGSQETQYF.

The chain is built from TRBV5-1 and TRBJ1-3; the match to TRBD1 covers 9 bases. The CDR3 is 14 residues long. Unmatched junction bases numbered 7, after V lost 6 bases and J lost 6 bases. Germline V gene data show CDR1 as SGHRS and CDR2 as YFSETQ. CDR3 sequence: CASTNRGQENTIYF. The CDR3 DNA is TGCGCCAGCACCAACAGGGGGCAAGAAAACACCATATATTTT.

This chain joins TRBV4-2 and TRBJ2-7, with D unresolved. The CDR3 has 16 amino acids. Per germline, CDR1 LGHNA and CDR2 YNFKEQ. V was clipped by 0 bases and J by 3 bases, with 15 bases between them. This CDR3 reads CASSQDGARPGYEQYF. CDR3 DNA sequence: TGTGCCAGCAGCCAAGACGGAGCCCGCCCTGGCTACGAGCAGTACTTC.

The chain employs TRBV4-1 and TRBJ1-4; a possible D gene is TRBD1 (6 bases). The V end was cut by 6 bases, the J end by 8 bases, with 16 bases between. Germline V gene lookup returns CDR1 MGHRA and CDR2 YSYEKL. This CDR3 is built from 14 residues. CDR3 amino acids: CASRPGVRGEKLFF. CDR3 DNA: TGCGCCAGCAGGCCAGGGGTGAGGGGGGAAAAACTGTTTTTT.

The J gene is TRBJ1-1, the V gene TRBV10-1; the D is unclear. Germline V CDR1 and CDR2: WNHNN, SYGVQD (reference sequence). Deletions cut 7 bases from V and 0 bases from J, with 9 bases between. The CDR3 sequence is 13 residues long. The CDR3 sequence is CASITYVNTEAFF. CDR3 nucleotides: TGCGCCAGCATCACCTACGTGAACACTGAAGCTTTCTTT.

The V gene is TRBV30, the J gene TRBJ1-5; D uncertain. CDR3 size: 14 residues. CDR1 GTSNPN and CDR2 SVGIG come from the germline V gene (reference sequence). V was shortened by 2 bases and J by 6 bases, with 14 bases between the two germline ends. The CDR3 DNA sequence: TGTGCCTGGAGTCAAAGCCAGCCGGGTCAGCCCCAGCATTTT. Translating it yields CAWSQSQPGQPQHF.

This chain links TRBV5-1 with TRBJ2-3; 9 bases are a match to TRBD2. The V gene end was trimmed by 1 base and the J gene end by 3 bases; junction bases not matched to a gene: 6. This CDR3 has 16 residues. Germline CDR1 is SGHRS and CDR2 is YFSETQ. CDR3 coding DNA: TGCGCCAGCAGCTTGTCAGGAGCGGGGGGAACAGATACGCAGTATTTT. This encodes CASSLSGAGGTDTQYF.

This chain links TRBV5-1 with TRBJ1-6; 10 bases match TRBD1. Trimming at V came to 4 bases and at J to 6 bases, leaving 7 bases not matched to a gene. Germline CDR1 reads SGHRS; CDR2 reads YFSETQ. This CDR3 is built from 16 residues. CDR3 loop: CASSPDRGLSNSPLHF. DNA for the CDR3: TGCGCCAGCAGCCCAGACAGGGGGCTTTCTAATTCACCCCTCCACTTT.

The V call is TRBV5-6, the J call TRBJ1-4; TRBD1 aligns across 8 bases. Unmatched junction bases numbered 14, after V lost 3 bases and J lost 7 bases. Germline CDR1 is SGHDT and CDR2 is YYEEEE. This CDR3 comprises 17 residues. The CDR3 is CASSSQLRRQGSEKLFF. In DNA form, the CDR3 reads TGTGCCAGCAGCTCACAGCTGCGAAGACAGGGGTCTGAAAAACTGTTTTTT.

The chain has TRBV10-2 and TRBJ2-7, with 9 bases lining up with TRBD2. Trimming removed 6 bases from V and 3 bases from J; junction bases left unmatched: 6. This CDR3 contains 14 residues. Germline loops: CDR1 WSHSY, CDR2 SAAADI. The CDR3 loop is CASRELTSGYEQYF. As DNA, the CDR3 is TGCGCCAGCAGAGAATTGACTAGCGGCTACGAGCAGTACTTC.

The chain links TRBV7-6 to TRBJ2-5, with 7 nucleotides matching TRBD1. Germline loops: CDR1 SGHVS, CDR2 FNYEAQ. The J segment lost 4 bases and the V segment lost 5 bases, leaving 13 bases of the junction unmatched. This CDR3 is 16 amino acids long. The CDR3 nucleotides are TGTGCCAGCAGCCCGACGTTACAGGGGCTGAGAGAGACCCAGTACTTC. Protein: CASSPTLQGLRETQYF.

This clone was seen once. V is TRBV28 and J is TRBJ2-4; 8 positions match TRBD2. From germline, CDR1 is MDHEN and CDR2 SYDVKM. The CDR3 is made up of 17 amino acids. Trimming cost V 7 bases and J 3 bases; bases outside gene matches: 14. The DNA of the CDR3 is TGTGCCAGCAAAAAGACCCGGGGGGGCCGGGGCAAAAACATTCAGTACTTC. Its protein is CASKKTRGGRGKNIQYF.

The chain recombines TRBV18 with TRBJ1-1; D may be TRBD1 (5 bases). Germline-derived CDR1 and CDR2 are KGHSH and LQKENI. The CDR3 is made up of 16 amino acids. V was pared by 3 bases and J by 1 base, with 15 bases between. CDR3 in amino acids: CASSPLPAGSNTEAFF. The CDR3 DNA is TGTGCCAGCTCACCTTTACCGGCAGGGTCGAACACTGAAGCTTTCTTT.

The rearrangement links TRBV4-2 to TRBJ1-2; 7 nucleotides agree with TRBD1. The germline gives CDR1 LGHNA, CDR2 YNFKEQ. The CDR3 sequence is 15 residues long. Unmatched junction bases numbered 9, after V lost 0 bases and J lost 8 bases. CDR3 DNA sequence: TGTGCCAGCAGCCAAGATGGGTCAAGGGGGCAGGGCTACACCTTC. Translation: CASSQDGSRGQGYTF.

The genes are TRBV5-6 and TRBJ1-1; TRBD1 might be the D (6 bases). CDR3 size: 14 residues. Between the trimmed V and J ends, which lost 2 bases and 0 bases, there was a span of 8 bases. Germline CDR1 and CDR2: SGHDT and YYEEEE. The DNA of the CDR3 is TGTGCCAGCAGCTTCCCAGGGGTGAACACTGAAGCTTTCTTT. This translates into CASSFPGVNTEAFF.

Only one count was recorded for this clone. V is TRBV11-3 and J is TRBJ2-5; D unresolved. The V gene lost 4 bases and the J gene lost 2 bases, with 2 bases spanning the gap. The CDR3 contains 11 residues. Germline V gene lookup returns CDR1 SGHNT and CDR2 YENEEA. In DNA form, the CDR3 reads TGTGCCAGCAGCTCGCAAGAGACCCAGTACTTC. Its protein product is CASSSQETQYF.